What follows describes a single T cell receptor (beta chain). The assay was immunoSEQ multiplex PCR, and TCRdb's table has in-frame clones only and misses some. The table lists roughly 58,000 clones, roughly 82% of them singletons. The sample is drawn from a study of OX40 agonist ivuxolimab in advanced cancers. The clonotype originates from an adult with an advanced solid tumor such as melanoma, head and neck, liver or kidney cancer. The input for sequencing was CD4+ or CD8+ T cells sorted from blood, taken in a trial of the OX40 agonist ivuxolimab.

DNA of the CDR3: TGTGCCAGCAGCCCAGGGGGAGACACCATATATTTT. Its translation is CASSPGGDTIYF. The chain employs TRBV7-6 and TRBJ1-3; 7 bases map to TRBD1. J lost 8 bases, V lost 5 bases, and 3 bases had no gene match. The CDR3 is made up of 12 amino acids. Germline V gives CDR1 SGHVS, CDR2 FNYEAQ.